Presented here are 5 T cell receptor beta chains from one specimen sequenced in a study of long-term antiretroviral therapy in people with HIV. At survey level, the immunoSEQ assay was run in its v3.0 version. Clones were sequenced by immunoSEQ multiplex PCR, and TCRdb holds only the in-frame ones, with some missing. This sample carries some 30,000 clones, 85% of them seen once, and the ten largest clones take 3.5% to 5.5%. The starting material was unsorted PBMCs, obtained around 3.3 years after starting antiretroviral therapy. The receptors stem from a man aged 18 to 30 with HIV.

J is TRBJ1-4 and V is TRBV5-1; 10 nucleotides agree with TRBD1. The ends lost 4 bases at V and 2 bases at J; junction bases unmatched: 8. Germline-derived CDR1 and CDR2 are SGHRS and YFSETQ. The CDR3 covers 17 residues. CDR3 region: CASSPGQGVVTNEKLFF. CDR3 coding DNA: TGCGCCAGCAGCCCCGGACAGGGGGTAGTCACTAATGAAAAACTGTTTTTT.

The J gene is TRBJ1-1, the V gene TRBV15, with 7 bases identical to TRBD1. Germline V gene lookup returns CDR1 LNHNV and CDR2 YYDKDF (reference sequence). This CDR3 contains 15 residues. V dropped 0 bases and J dropped 6; count of bases not matched to a gene: 7. DNA of the CDR3: TGTGCCACCAGCAGAGATCAAGGGGGCTCATCTGAAGCTTTCTTT. It specifies CATSRDQGGSSEAFF.

The gene calls are TRBV19 and TRBJ1-6; possible D gene TRBD1, 5 bases. The CDR3 spans 16 residues. CDR1 and CDR2 (germline): LNHDA, SQIVND (reference sequence). Trimming cost V 5 bases and J 0 bases, with 11 bases left between them. As DNA, the CDR3 is TGTGCCAGTAGTGACAGCCCAAACTCCTATAATTCACCCCTCCACTTT. The encoded protein is CASSDSPNSYNSPLHF.

The chain employs TRBV5-1 and TRBJ1-2, with a weak D call TRBD1 (5 bases). Trimming took 0 bases from V and 2 from J, leaving 11 bases between them. The CDR3 runs 15 residues. Per germline, CDR1 SGHRS and CDR2 YFSETQ. The CDR3 DNA is TGCGCCAGCAGCTTGGCCGACAGCTTAAACTATGGCTACACCTTC. It yields the protein CASSLADSLNYGYTF. The entire variable domain, with the rest obtained from reference TRBV5-1 and TRBJ1-2, is as follows: KAGVTQTPRYLIKTRGQQVTLSCSPISGHRSVSWYQQTPGQGLQFLFEYFSETQRNKGNFPGRFSGRQFSNSRSEMNVSTLELGDSALYLCASSLADSLNYGYTFGSGTRLTVV.

This chain connects TRBV7-9 to TRBJ1-1; D gene uncertain. Germline CDR1 SEHNR, CDR2 FQNEAQ (reference sequence). With 4 bases removed from V and 4 bases from J, the gap between germline ends came to 7 bases. This CDR3 spans 12 amino acids. CDR3 sequence (DNA): TGTGCCAGCAGCTCGGAGGGCACTGAAGCTTTCTTT. Translated: CASSSEGTEAFF.